What follows describes a single T cell receptor beta chain. Its antigen is not known. ViraFEST assay sequencing came after antigen-specific CD4+ T cells were expanded with viral peptide pools. Upon completion of more than 9 days in culture, CD4+ T cells were isolated. The vaccine recipients had no prior SARS-CoV-2 infection, with negative nucleocapsid antibodies. IL-2 medium supplanted half the medium on days 3 and 7. V lost 3 bases, J lost 4 bases, and 1 base stayed unmatched. Germline CDR1 is KGHSH and CDR2 is LQKENI. This CDR3 has 14 amino acids. These data originate in a study of vaccination effects on CD4 cells after COVID-19. Across the study: Two-dose vaccination with either BNT162b2 or mRNA-1273 was given to the participants.

The study's findings and limits: Within healthy vaccinees, only 1 of 255 vaccine-induced clones displayed cross-reactivity with common cold coronaviruses. Researchers reported few convalescent patients and no early post-infection timepoints in the study.

TCRdb's copy holds only in-frame clones and misses some; the assay was immunoSEQ multiplex PCR. The data show tens of thousands of clones, around 70% seen once. The sample here was CD4+ T cells from PBMCs cultured with SARS-CoV-2 spike peptides, taken before COVID-19 vaccination. The receptor was isolated from a human donor who received a COVID-19 vaccine. The rearrangement uses TRBV18 and TRBJ2-2; 8 bases line up with TRBD1. CDR3 bases: TGTGCCAGCTCACCTGACAGGGGCACCGGGGAGCTGTTTTTT. It translates to CASSPDRGTGELFF.